The sequence of this T cell receptor beta chain was determined in a study of blood T cell repertoires in COVID-19. This CDR3 has 14 residues. CDR1 SGHTA and CDR2 FQGNSA come from the germline V gene. Deletions cut 5 bases from V and 2 bases from J, with 11 bases between. Libraries were prepared by immunoSEQ multiplex PCR; TCRdb keeps only in-frame clonotypes and omits some of them. Of about 130,000 clones listed, over 60% were seen once; the top ten hold approximately 2%. The clonotype originates from a woman in her 70s with acute or convalescent COVID-19. The chain couples TRBV7-2 to TRBJ2-3; D not certain. The sample was peripheral blood. The CDR3 sequence: CASSPAGFTDTQYF. The CDR3 coding sequence is TGTGCCAGCAGCCCAGCCGGGTTCACAGATACGCAGTATTTT.